This T cell receptor beta chain was obtained from a study of blood T cell repertoires in COVID-19. About the research overall: Sources were T cells, B-cell-depleted T cells, or PBMCs; the material itself was cDNA or gDNA.

Between the trimmed V and J ends, which lost 4 bases and 3 bases, there was a span of 22 bases. The germline gives CDR1 SGHRS, CDR2 YFSETQ. The CDR3 runs to 17 residues. In the authors' workflow: For nucleated cells, counts were estimated from reference gene primer amplification. The assay was immunoSEQ multiplex PCR, and TCRdb's table has in-frame clones only and misses some. The DNA gave D and trimming, while V, J and clone size come from that table. The sample holds about 150,000 clones, approximately 90% seen once. The chain joins TRBV5-1 to TRBJ2-5; D might be TRBD2 (7 bases). Source material: peripheral blood. The clonotype comes from a woman aged 55-69 years with active COVID-19. CDR3 protein: CASSLGWGGEGEETQYF. In nucleotides, the CDR3 is TGCGCCAGCAGCCTCGGATGGGGGGGCGAGGGAGAAGAGACCCAGTACTTC.